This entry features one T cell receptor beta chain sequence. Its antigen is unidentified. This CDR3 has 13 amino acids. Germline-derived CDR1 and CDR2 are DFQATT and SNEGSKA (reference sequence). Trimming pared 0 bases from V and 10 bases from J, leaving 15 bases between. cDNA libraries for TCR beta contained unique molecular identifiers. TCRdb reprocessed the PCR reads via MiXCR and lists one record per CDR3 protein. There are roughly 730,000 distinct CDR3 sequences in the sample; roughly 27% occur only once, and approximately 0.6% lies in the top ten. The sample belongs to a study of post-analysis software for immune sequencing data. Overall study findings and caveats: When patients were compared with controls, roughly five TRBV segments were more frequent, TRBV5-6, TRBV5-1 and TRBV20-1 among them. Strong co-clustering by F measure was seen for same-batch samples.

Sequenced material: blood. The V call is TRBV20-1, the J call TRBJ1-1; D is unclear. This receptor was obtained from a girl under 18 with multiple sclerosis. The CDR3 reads CSARDEGGIGAFF. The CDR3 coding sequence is TGCAGTGCTAGAGATGAAGGAGGGATCGGAGCTTTCTTT.